This T cell receptor beta chain stems from a study of T cells in Graves' hyperthyroidism and ophthalmopathy. Overall study: Before treatment of any kind, peripheral blood was taken at initial diagnosis.

The CDR3 contains 16 residues. Germline CDR1 reads MDHEN; CDR2 reads SYDVKM. The ends lost 4 bases at V and 2 bases at J; junction bases unmatched: 7. Study-wide findings and caveats: Blood samples included most of the expanded thyroid clonotypes exceeding 0.001.

Ophthalmopathy cases scored 3 or more on the Clinical Activity Score and 4 or more on NOSPECS grade, with duration below 3 months. Exclusion followed for patients with uncontrolled infection, other autoimmune disease, pregnancy or lactation. Authors of the study amplified TCR beta CDR3 regions from RNA transcripts. With the HTBI primer set, the TCR CDR3 went through a first round of RT-PCR. TCRdb analysed the multiplex PCR reads with MiXCR anew, one entry per CDR3 protein. This sample has roughly 560,000 distinct CDR3 sequences; roughly 14% occur once, and the top ten carry around 4.1%. This clonotype was detected only a few times. Its target is not known.

Sequencing input: blood. This sequence was found in a woman in her thirties or forties with Graves' ophthalmopathy. The rearrangement uses TRBV28 and TRBJ2-5, with TRBD2 matching 10 bases. The CDR3 bases are TGTGCCAGCAGTTCTCGACTAGCGGGCCCTCAAGAGACCCAGTACTTC. It translates to CASSSRLAGPQETQYF. The full variable domain, with the rest looked up from reference TRBV28 and TRBJ2-5, is DVKVTQSSRYLVKRTGEKVFLECVQDMDHENMFWYRQDPGLGLRLIYFSYDVKMKEKGDIPEGYSVSREKKERFSLILESASTNQTSMYLCASSSRLAGPQETQYFGPGTRLLVL.